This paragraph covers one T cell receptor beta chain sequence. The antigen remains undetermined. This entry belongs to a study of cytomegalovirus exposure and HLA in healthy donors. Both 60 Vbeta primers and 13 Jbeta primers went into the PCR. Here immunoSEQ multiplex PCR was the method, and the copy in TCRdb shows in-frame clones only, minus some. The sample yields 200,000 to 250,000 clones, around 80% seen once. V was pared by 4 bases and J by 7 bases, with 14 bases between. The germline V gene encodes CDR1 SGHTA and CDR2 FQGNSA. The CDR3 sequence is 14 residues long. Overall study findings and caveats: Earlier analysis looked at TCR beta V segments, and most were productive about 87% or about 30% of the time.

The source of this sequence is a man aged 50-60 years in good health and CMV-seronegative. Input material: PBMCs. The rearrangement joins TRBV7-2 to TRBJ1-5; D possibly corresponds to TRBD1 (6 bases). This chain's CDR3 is CASSWGGAGQPQHF. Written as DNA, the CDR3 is TGTGCCAGCAGCTGGGGGGGCGCCGGGCAGCCCCAGCATTTT.